This T cell receptor (beta chain) was documented in a study of OX40 agonist ivuxolimab in advanced cancers. People who had autoimmune disease history or systemic immunosuppression were excluded. Samples were taken at baseline and on day 1 of cycles 4 and 7. TCRdb's copy holds only in-frame clones and misses some; the assay was immunoSEQ multiplex PCR. The sample consists of more than 75,000 clones, more than 80% of them appearing once. The germline gives CDR1 SNHLY, CDR2 FYNNEI. The V gene end was trimmed by 6 bases and the J gene end by 1 base; junction bases not matched to a gene: 5. CDR3 length: 14 amino acids.

Material: CD4+ or CD8+ T cells sorted from blood, obtained in a trial of the OX40 agonist ivuxolimab. V is TRBV2 and J is TRBJ2-5; 7 positions match TRBD1. This clonotype was sampled from an adult with an advanced solid tumor such as melanoma, head and neck, liver or kidney cancer. In DNA form, the CDR3 reads TGTGCCAGCAGGCCAAGGACAGGCCAAGAGACCCAGTACTTC. Encoded protein: CASRPRTGQETQYF.